The 25 T cell receptor beta chains listed next were all sequenced from one sample in a study of CD8+CD57+ T cells in acquired aplastic anemia. CDR3 and TCR beta VDJ profiling relied on a genomic DNA template. TCRdb independently ran MiXCR on the reads; one entry per CDR3 protein. This table has roughly 290,000 distinct CDR3 sequences, approximately 57% appearing once. Before being chosen for sequencing, patients had shown CD8+CD57+ cell expansion by flow cytometry. The material sequenced was sorted CD4+, CD8+, or CD8+CD57+ T cells (not recorded which) from PBMCs. These receptor sequences come from a human donor with aplastic anemia.

This sequence joins TRBV24-1 and TRBJ2-3; D is possibly TRBD2 (5 bases). Per the germline V gene, CDR1 is KGHDR and CDR2 is SFDVKD. V shed 3 bases and J shed 0 bases, with 12 bases lying between them. This CDR3 is built from 16 residues. CDR3 in DNA: TGTGCCACCAGTGATCCGGCTAGCCCTAGCACAGATACGCAGTATTTT. Translating gives CATSDPASPSTDTQYF.

The rearrangement uses TRBV10-3 and TRBJ1-1, with D uncertain. CDR3 size: 12 residues. Trimming removed 7 bases at V and 6 bases at J, with 12 bases between. CDR1 and CDR2 (germline): ENHRY, SYGVKD. The chain's CDR3 is CAIMASGAEAFF. CDR3 coding DNA: TGTGCCATCATGGCGTCCGGGGCTGAAGCTTTCTTT.

A single count supports this clonotype. The chain joins TRBV24-1 to TRBJ2-3; 12 bases are a match to TRBD2. The junction had 8 bases not matched to a gene; V was cut back by 9 bases and J by 5 bases. Germline CDR1 is KGHDR and CDR2 is SFDVKD. This CDR3 is 15 amino acids long. The DNA of the CDR3 is TGTGCCACCCGACACGGACTAGCGGGAATAGATACGCAGTATTTT. This translates into CATRHGLAGIDTQYF.

This clonotype appeared many times. The chain combines TRBV12-3 or TRBV12-4 with TRBJ1-1, with TRBD1 as a possible D gene (5 bases). The CDR3 consists of 15 residues. Trimming removed 2 bases from V and 4 bases from J, with 14 bases in between. The CDR3 spells CASSLRGTWSTEAFF. CDR3 nucleotides: TGTGCCAGCAGTTTAAGGGGAACTTGGAGCACTGAAGCTTTCTTT.

The rearrangement joins TRBV5-6 to TRBJ1-6; the D is unclear. The CDR3 is 12 residues long. Trimming removed 2 bases at V and 9 bases at J, with 6 bases between. Per the germline V gene, CDR1 is SGHDT and CDR2 is YYEEEE. The CDR3 DNA is TGTGCCAGCAGCTTCTCGATTTCACCCCTCCACTTT. Encoded protein: CASSFSISPLHF.

The CDR3 reads CASSFLDFGTGPEGYTF. CDR3 nucleotides: TGTGCCAGCAGCTTCTTGGACTTCGGAACAGGGCCTGAAGGCTACACCTTC. The chain employs TRBV7-2 and TRBJ1-2, with D possibly matching TRBD1 (6 bases). The length of the CDR3 is 17 residues. The germline V gene has CDR1 SGHTA and CDR2 FQGNSA. The V and J ends lost 3 bases and 8 bases respectively, with 25 bases between them.

V is TRBV20-1 and J is TRBJ2-1; 7 bases align to TRBD2. Germline trimming cut 3 bases from V and 6 bases from J; bases unmatched to any gene: 8. The germline CDR1 and CDR2 sequences are DFQATT and SNEGSKA (reference sequence). The CDR3 covers 14 residues. The CDR3 nucleotides read TGCAGTGCTAGTTTGCTAGCGGAGGGCAATGAGCAGTTCTTC. This sequence encodes CSASLLAEGNEQFF.

This clonotype showed up many times. The chain joins TRBV19 to TRBJ2-7, with TRBD1 matching 10 bases. The germline V gene has CDR1 LNHDA and CDR2 SQIVND (reference sequence). J gave up 7 bases and V 10 bases, and 10 bases lay outside the gene matches. The CDR3 contains 13 residues. CDR3 amino acids: CATKRQGAGEQYF. For the CDR3, the DNA is TGTGCCACCAAGAGACAGGGGGCTGGGGAGCAGTACTTC.

In nucleotides, the CDR3 is TGTGCCATCAGCCCACATAATCAGCCCCAGCATTTT. Translation: CAISPHNQPQHF. J is TRBJ1-5 and V is TRBV10-3; D unresolved. The CDR3 totals 12 residues. Germline V gene sequence: CDR1 ENHRY, CDR2 SYGVKD. With 6 bases removed from V and 4 bases from J, the gap between germline ends came to 7 bases.

The rearrangement joins TRBV19 to TRBJ2-1, with TRBD2 identical over 13 bases. CDR1 and CDR2 from the germline V gene are LNHDA and SQIVND (reference sequence). J gave up 7 bases and V 8 bases, and 5 bases lay outside the gene matches. The CDR3 consists of 14 residues. The CDR3 DNA reads as TGTGCCAGTTCGACTAGCGGGGGGAAAAATGAGCAGTTCTTC. The encoded protein is CASSTSGGKNEQFF.

In the case of this clonotype: An end of the junction does not agree with germline; a read error may underlie this. The rearrangement uses TRBV7-8 and TRBJ2-5; 10 nucleotides line up with TRBD1. Per germline, CDR1 SGHVS and CDR2 FQNEAQ. CDR3 length: 16 amino acids. CDR3 DNA sequence: TGTGCCAACAGCTTAGACAGGGGGCGCATGTCGGAGACCCAGTACTTC. Protein sequence: CANSLDRGRMSETQYF.

This sequence joins TRBV29-1 and TRBJ1-2; D is unclear. Germline V gene lookup returns CDR1 SQVTM and CDR2 ANQGSEA. Between the trimmed V and J ends, which lost 2 bases and 8 bases, there was a span of 12 bases. There are 12 residues in the CDR3. In DNA form, the CDR3 reads TGCAGCGTTGAATCGGGGATGGGGGGCTACACCTTC. Its translation: CSVESGMGGYTF.

This clonotype came up many times. The chain employs TRBV12-3 or TRBV12-4 and TRBJ1-1; 7 bases fit TRBD1. Losses at the gene ends were 6 bases for V and 5 bases for J; bases not matched to a gene: 6. The CDR3 extends over 13 amino acids. The CDR3 DNA follows: TGTGCCAGCAGGATGACAGGGAGTACTGAAGCTTTCTTT. Protein product: CASRMTGSTEAFF.

The chain links TRBV7-9 to TRBJ1-2; D unclear. The germline V gene has CDR1 SEHNR and CDR2 FQNEAQ (reference sequence). V shed 1 base and J shed 7 bases, with 19 bases lying between them. There are 16 residues in the CDR3. The CDR3 loop reads CASSLGEMPDSGGYTF. For the CDR3, the DNA is TGTGCCAGCAGCTTAGGAGAGATGCCAGACTCGGGTGGCTACACCTTC.

The chain couples TRBV10-3 to TRBJ2-1; D might be TRBD1 or TRBD2, each matching 6 bases. CDR3 length: 16 residues. CDR1 and CDR2 from the germline V gene are ENHRY and SYGVKD. Trimming stripped 0 bases from V and 1 base from J, with 10 bases between. CDR3 sequence reads: CAISESLGGSYNEQFF. CDR3 sequence (DNA): TGTGCCATCAGTGAGTCGTTAGGGGGGTCCTACAATGAGCAGTTCTTC.

V usage is TRBV19 and J usage is TRBJ1-2, with 9 bases identical to TRBD1. The CDR3 loop spans 15 amino acids. Per germline, CDR1 LNHDA and CDR2 SQIVND (reference sequence). V lost 5 bases to trimming and J lost 5 bases; unmatched junction nucleotides: 9. The CDR3 DNA reads as TGTGCCAGTAGTGTCCGGGACAGGGCACCGTATGGCTACACCTTC. This codes for CASSVRDRAPYGYTF. Combining the CDR3 with reference TRBV19 and TRBJ1-2 gives the whole variable domain DGGITQSPKYLFRKEGQNVTLSCEQNLNHDAMYWYRQDPGQGLRLIYYSQIVNDFQKGDIAEGYSVSREKKESFPLTVTSAQKNPTAFYLCASSVRDRAPYGYTFGSGTRLTVV.

This chain links TRBV10-2 with TRBJ2-7, with 13 nucleotides matching TRBD2. CDR1 and CDR2 (germline): WSHSY, SAAADI. The CDR3 loop spans 15 amino acids. V was pared by 6 bases and J by 5 bases, with 7 bases of the junction left unmatched. CDR3 region: CASRAGTSGIDEQYF. As DNA, the CDR3 is TGCGCCAGCAGAGCCGGGACTAGCGGGATCGACGAGCAGTACTTC.

The chain employs TRBV11-1 and TRBJ2-3; 11 nucleotides line up with TRBD2. Per the germline V gene, CDR1 is SGHAT and CDR2 is FQDESV (reference sequence). The trim removed 6 bases at V and 0 bases at J, leaving 5 bases unmatched. This CDR3 region has 16 residues. This CDR3 is CASSTGTSGSTDTQYF. The DNA of the CDR3 is TGTGCCAGCAGTACGGGGACTAGCGGAAGCACAGATACGCAGTATTTT.

This clonotype was seen ten or more times. This chain joins TRBV4-2 and TRBJ2-1; D perhaps matches TRBD2 (6 bases). The CDR3 totals 17 residues. Trimming cost V 4 bases and J 5 bases, with 21 bases left between them. Looked up from germline, CDR1 is LGHNA and CDR2 is YNFKEQ. CDR3 coding DNA: TGTGCCAGCAGCCCCCATTCCCGGGAGACCCGCAACAATGAGCAGTTCTTC. It is translated as CASSPHSRETRNNEQFF.

This clonotype has a count of ten or more. The J gene is TRBJ2-7, the V gene TRBV25-1; D gene uncertain. V was shortened by 3 bases and J by 4 bases, with 16 bases between the two germline ends. CDR3 length: 15 residues. CDR1 and CDR2 (germline): MGHDK, SYGVNS. CDR3 DNA: TGTGCCAGCAGTGATCGTGGTGTGCTTCGTTACGAGCAGTACTTC. Residues: CASSDRGVLRYEQYF.

At least ten counts were recorded for this clonotype. The chain is built from TRBV4-1 and TRBJ1-6; D remains ambiguous. V was cut by 4 bases and J by 0 bases, with 10 bases left in between. CDR3 length: 16 residues. Germline CDR1 MGHRA, CDR2 YSYEKL. The CDR3 DNA is TGCGCCAGCAGCCTTTCCTCAAGCTCCTATAATTCACCCCTCCACTTT. Its translation is CASSLSSSSYNSPLHF.

The sample holds a few counts of this clonotype. The rearrangement uses TRBV10-3 and TRBJ2-7, with 7 positions matching TRBD2. V gave up 6 bases and J gave up 7 bases; unmatched junction bases: 9. The CDR3 is 13 amino acids. Germline CDR1 is ENHRY and CDR2 is SYGVKD. The CDR3 DNA sequence: TGTGCCATCAGCGCGGGGGACCGGCAGGAGCAGTACTTC. Its protein is CAISAGDRQEQYF.

This chain joins TRBV20-1 and TRBJ2-1; 10 bases align to TRBD2. This CDR3 contains 13 residues. Per germline, CDR1 DFQATT and CDR2 SNEGSKA (reference sequence). Losses at the gene ends were 4 bases for V and 6 bases for J; bases not matched to a gene: 3. The CDR3 nucleotides are TGCAGTGCTACTAGCGGGGGTCTCAATGAGCAGTTCTTC. It specifies CSATSGGLNEQFF.

This clonotype was detected many times. V and J are TRBV11-2 and TRBJ1-2, with 12 bases identical to TRBD1. The trim removed 6 bases at V and 6 bases at J, leaving 14 bases unmatched. Germline V gives CDR1 SGHAT, CDR2 FQNNGV. The CDR3 runs 17 residues. CDR3 bases: TGTGCCAGCAGAAAACCGGGACAGGGGGCCGATTTGCATGGCTACACCTTC. This sequence encodes CASRKPGQGADLHGYTF.

This chain joins TRBV20-1 and TRBJ2-7; D unclear. The CDR3 sequence is 14 residues long. V was shortened by 0 bases and J by 6 bases, with 15 bases between the two germline ends. The V gene's germline CDR1 is DFQATT and CDR2 SNEGSKA (reference sequence). The CDR3 bases are TGCAGTGCTAGAGATCCCAAGGGCAGGCTCGAGCAGTACTTC. This translates into CSARDPKGRLEQYF.